This is a list of T cell receptor beta chains from one sample in a study of T cell changes during pregnancy in multiple sclerosis. Generated by immunoSEQ multiplex PCR, the TCRdb table keeps only in-frame clones and is missing some. The sample records tens of thousands of clones, about nine tenths being singletons. The sequences come from peripheral blood, collected after pregnancy. The receptors stem from a female donor in good health, enrolled as a control in a pregnancy study. Both conserved end residues are part of each CDR3. The D gene is left open where the match is weak. Where a row states a size, it is once, few, many or the class of an expanded clone; other rows omit it.

d_gene	abundance	len	v_gene	j_gene	CDR3nt	CDR3aa
.	.	16	TRBV5-3	TRBJ2-7	TGTGCCAGAAGCTTGGAGGCCCTACGAGAGGGCTACGAGCAGTACTTC	CARSLEALREGYEQYF
.	.	15	TRBV19	TRBJ2-2	TGTGCCAGTAGTATAGACGGGGGAGGTCCCGGGGAGCTGTTTTTT	CASSIDGGGPGELFF
TRBD1	.	15	TRBV5-1	TRBJ2-1	TGCGCCAGCAGCGCCAGGGACAGCACCTACAATGAGCAGTTCTTC	CASSARDSTYNEQFF
.	once	15	TRBV5-6	TRBJ1-1	TGTGCCAGCAGCCGGGATGGGGGCTTGAACACTGAAGCTTTCTTT	CASSRDGGLNTEAFF
TRBD1	once	14	TRBV5-4	TRBJ1-2	TGTGCCAGCAGCCTTAAGACAGGGCCTTTTGGCTACACCTTC	CASSLKTGPFGYTF
.	.	12	TRBV6-1	TRBJ1-4	TGTGCCAGCAGTGACCTCGGGGGAAAACTGTTTTTT	CASSDLGGKLFF
TRBD1	.	15	TRBV11-2	TRBJ1-1	TGTGCCAGCAGCATAGGGGACAGTCGGAACACTGAAGCTTTCTTT	CASSIGDSRNTEAFF
TRBD2	.	15	TRBV4-1	TRBJ2-5	TGCGCCAGCAGCCAAGACGGGCGGGGGGGAGAGACCCAGTACTTC	CASSQDGRGGETQYF
TRBD2	.	16	TRBV5-6	TRBJ2-3	TGTGCCAGCAGCTTGGTTGCGGGAGTGAGCACAGATACGCAGTATTTT	CASSLVAGVSTDTQYF
.	.	11	TRBV7-9	TRBJ2-1	TGTGCCAGCAGCTTCGGCGGTAGGCAGTTCTTC	CASSFGGRQFF
.	.	11	TRBV2	TRBJ1-2	TGTGCCAGCAGCGCGGGGTATGGCTACACCTTC	CASSAGYGYTF
TRBD1	.	14	TRBV14	TRBJ2-2	TGTGCCAGCAGCCGAGGACAGGGGCCCGGGGAGCTGTTTTTT	CASSRGQGPGELFF